These 8 T cell receptor beta chains came from one sample sequenced in a study of blood T cell repertoires in COVID-19. Sequenced by immunoSEQ multiplex PCR; TCRdb stores in-frame clones only, minus some. The repertoire consists of fewer than 300,000 clones, with more than 70% occurring once and the leading ten covering roughly 3.1%. The sequenced material came from peripheral blood. The receptors derive from a woman aged 18-30 years with acute or convalescent COVID-19.

This clone has a single count. The V gene is TRBV6-4, the J gene TRBJ1-2; 7 bases agree with TRBD1. V lost 0 bases to trimming and J lost 0 bases; unmatched junction nucleotides: 4. Germline V gene sequence: CDR1 MRHNA, CDR2 SNTAGT. The length of the CDR3 is 16 residues. The CDR3 spells CASSDSRQGSNYGYTF. The CDR3 DNA sequence: TGTGCCAGCAGTGACTCGAGACAGGGATCTAACTATGGCTACACCTTC.

The V gene is TRBV29-1, the J gene TRBJ2-7; 7 bases agree with TRBD1. Looked up from germline, CDR1 is SQVTM and CDR2 is ANQGSEA. CDR3 size: 11 residues. Trimming removed 6 bases from V and 4 bases from J; junction bases left unmatched: 3. The CDR3 protein is CSVGDRYEQYF. CDR3 in DNA: TGCAGCGTGGGGGACAGATACGAGCAGTACTTC.

This chain links TRBV19 with TRBJ2-7; 8 bases fit TRBD2. The J segment lost 0 bases and the V segment lost 6 bases, leaving 10 bases of the junction unmatched. This CDR3 is built from 16 residues. Germline CDR1 is LNHDA and CDR2 is SQIVND (reference sequence). Written as DNA, the CDR3 is TGTGCCAGTAGAAGGGAGACGAGCGGGAGCTCCTACGAGCAGTACTTC. Translated, it gives CASRRETSGSSYEQYF.

The rearrangement links TRBV30 to TRBJ1-6; 9 nucleotides align to TRBD1. With V trimmed by 2 bases and J by 9 bases, 2 bases remained unmatched. The CDR3 contains 13 residues. Germline V gives CDR1 GTSNPN, CDR2 SVGIG (reference sequence). The CDR3 bases are TGTGCCTGGAGTAGGGGACAGGGTTCACCCCTCCACTTT. It yields the protein CAWSRGQGSPLHF.

This CDR3 is CATTTGGDNSPLHF. The CDR3 region has the DNA TGTGCCACCACGACAGGGGGCGATAATTCACCCCTCCACTTT. The rearrangement joins TRBV28 to TRBJ1-6, with 10 bases matching TRBD1. CDR3 length: 14 amino acids. J lost 5 bases, V lost 10 bases, and 5 bases had no gene match. CDR1 is MDHEN, CDR2 SYDVKM, per germline.

Points on this clone: At one boundary the junction diverges from the germline segment, which might be a read error. The chain couples TRBV12-3 or TRBV12-4 to TRBJ1-2, with 7 bases identical to TRBD1. This CDR3 contains 13 residues. Written as DNA, the CDR3 is TGTGCCAGCAGGTTAGGGACAGCCTATGGCTACACCTTC. Residues: CASRLGTAYGYTF.

This clone appeared once. The genes are TRBV5-4 and TRBJ2-5, with TRBD2 as a possible D gene (6 bases). Germline-derived CDR1 and CDR2 are SGHNT and YYREEE (reference sequence). The length of the CDR3 is 14 residues. The V end lost 0 bases, the J end lost 5 bases, and 11 bases lay between the germline ends. The CDR3, as DNA: TGTGCCAGCAGCTTGGCGGAGGGATTCGAGACCCAGTACTTC. Its translation is CASSLAEGFETQYF.

V usage is TRBV9 and J usage is TRBJ2-3; 9 nucleotides agree with TRBD2. CDR1 is SGDLS and CDR2 is YYNGEE in the germline V gene. V lost 0 bases to trimming and J lost 4 bases; unmatched junction nucleotides: 6. CDR3 length: 16 amino acids. The CDR3 region has the DNA TGTGCCAGCAGCGTAGACGCGGGAGGGCCAGCAGATACGCAGTATTTT. This sequence encodes CASSVDAGGPADTQYF.